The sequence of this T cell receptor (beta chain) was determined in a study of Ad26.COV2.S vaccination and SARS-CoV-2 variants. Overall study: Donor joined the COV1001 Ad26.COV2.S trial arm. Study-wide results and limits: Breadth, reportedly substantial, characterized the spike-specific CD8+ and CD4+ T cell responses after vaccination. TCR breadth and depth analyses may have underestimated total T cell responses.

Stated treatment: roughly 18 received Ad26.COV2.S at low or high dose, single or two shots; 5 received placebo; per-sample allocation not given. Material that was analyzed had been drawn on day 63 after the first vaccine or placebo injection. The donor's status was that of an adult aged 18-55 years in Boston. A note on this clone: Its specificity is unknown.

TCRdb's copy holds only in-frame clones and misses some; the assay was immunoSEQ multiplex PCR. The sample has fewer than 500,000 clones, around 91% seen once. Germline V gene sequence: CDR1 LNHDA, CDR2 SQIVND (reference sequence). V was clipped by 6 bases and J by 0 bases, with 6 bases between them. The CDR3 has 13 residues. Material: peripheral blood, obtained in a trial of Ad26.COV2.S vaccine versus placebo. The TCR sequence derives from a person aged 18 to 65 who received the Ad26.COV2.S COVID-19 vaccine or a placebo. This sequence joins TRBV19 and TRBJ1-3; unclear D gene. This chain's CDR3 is CASSRHSGNTIYF. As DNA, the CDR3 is TGTGCCAGTAGCAGACACTCTGGAAACACCATATATTTT. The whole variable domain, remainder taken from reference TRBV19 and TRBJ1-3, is DGGITQSPKYLFRKEGQNVTLSCEQNLNHDAMYWYRQDPGQGLRLIYYSQIVNDFQKGDIAEGYSVSREKKESFPLTVTSAQKNPTAFYLCASSRHSGNTIYFGEGSWLTVV.